The sequence of this TCR beta chain was determined in a study of OX40 agonist ivuxolimab in advanced cancers. Study background: Aged 23 to 79 with a mean of approximately 60 years, they were 82.7% male. Anti-PD-1, anti-PD-L1 or anti-CTLA-4 therapy given earlier was allowed, and about 38% had some.

Notes on this clone: What it binds is not known.

Method: immunoSEQ multiplex PCR; TCRdb's copy keeps in-frame clones and lacks some. In the table there are more than 65,000 clones, less than 85% of which are singletons. Points from the study as a whole: The study observed clonal expansion of CD4+ and CD8+ blood T cells by week 6 at 0.1 to 3.0 mg/kg. Clonal expansion among partial responders at 0.1-3.0 mg/kg ranked near the lowest.

V was cut by 0 bases and J by 11 bases, with 14 bases left in between. The CDR3 totals 13 residues. The germline V gene has CDR1 SGHRS and CDR2 YFSETQ. This sequence originates from an adult with an advanced solid tumor such as melanoma, head and neck, liver or kidney cancer. This rearrangement joins TRBV5-1 to TRBJ1-1; perhaps TRBD1 as D (6 bases). The source material was CD4+ or CD8+ T cells sorted from blood, sampled in a trial of the OX40 agonist ivuxolimab. Here the CDR3 reads CASSLGGPAGAFF. Written as DNA, the CDR3 is TGCGCCAGCAGCTTGGGGGGGCCCGCGGGGGCTTTCTTT. Full variable domain (remainder filled in from reference TRBV5-1 and TRBJ1-1): KAGVTQTPRYLIKTRGQQVTLSCSPISGHRSVSWYQQTPGQGLQFLFEYFSETQRNKGNFPGRFSGRQFSNSRSEMNVSTLELGDSALYLCASSLGGPAGAFFGQGTRLTVV.